Below are 9 T cell receptor beta chains sequenced from a single sample in a study of T cells in Graves' hyperthyroidism and ophthalmopathy. From RNA transcripts, TCR beta CDR3 regions were amplified. HTBI primers were the set used in a first-round RT-PCR of the TCR CDR3. From the multiplex PCR reads, TCRdb called clonotypes with MiXCR, one entry per CDR3 protein. The sample contains around 200,000 distinct CDR3 sequences, over 15% of which appear only once. The sequenced sample consisted of blood. Receptor source: a woman aged 45-59 years with Graves' hyperthyroidism.

This clonotype was recorded only once. V usage is TRBV20-1 and J usage is TRBJ2-7, with TRBD1 matching 10 bases. CDR1 and CDR2 from the germline V gene are DFQATT and SNEGSKA (reference sequence). The V and J ends lost 1 base and 2 bases, in that order; junction bases with no gene match: 5. This CDR3 has 15 residues. Here the CDR3 DNA reads TGCAGTGCTAGAGGCCGGGACAGGGGAGCCTACGAGCAGTACTTC. Encoded protein: CSARGRDRGAYEQYF.

This clonotype has at least ten counts. This rearrangement joins TRBV5-8 to TRBJ2-1; perhaps TRBD2 as D (7 bases). Per germline, CDR1 SGHTS and CDR2 YDEGEE. Trimming removed 3 bases at V and 15 bases at J, with 19 bases between. This CDR3 contains 13 residues. DNA for the CDR3: TGTGCCAGCAGCTCCCCAGTGGGGGGGGCTTTGTTCTTC. Translating it yields CASSSPVGGALFF. Full variable domain (remainder filled in from reference TRBV5-8 and TRBJ2-1): EAGVTQSPTHLIKTRGQQATLRCSPISGHTSVYWYQQALGLGLQFLLWYDEGEERNRGNFPPRFSGRQFPNYSSELNVNALELEDSALYLCASSSPVGGALFFGPGTRLTVL.

This chain connects TRBV6-1 to TRBJ1-6, with 9 bases aligning to TRBD1. Germline V gives CDR1 MNHNS, CDR2 SASEGT. Trimming took 6 bases from V and 8 from J; bases not matched to a gene: 8. The CDR3 runs to 15 residues. CDR3 nucleotides: TGTGCCAGCAGACCAGGGACAGGGATTGATTCACCCCTCCACTTT. Its protein is CASRPGTGIDSPLHF.

This clonotype was seen repeatedly, ten times or more. The CDR3 DNA follows: TGTGCCAGCTGGATCGGCAATCAGCCCCAGCATTTT. As protein: CASWIGNQPQHF. This sequence joins TRBV6-1 and TRBJ1-5; no reliable D call. Trimming cost V 8 bases and J 2 bases, with 7 bases left between them. Germline V gene lookup returns CDR1 MNHNS and CDR2 SASEGT. This CDR3 region has 12 residues.

This clonotype was recorded many times. This chain links TRBV6-6 with TRBJ2-4, with 7 bases that match TRBD1. The CDR3 contains 19 residues. The trim removed 0 bases at V and 1 base at J, leaving 12 bases unmatched. From germline, CDR1 is MNHNY and CDR2 SVGAGI (reference sequence). CDR3 coding DNA: TGTGCCAGCAGTTACTCTTCGGGCTCGGGCAGGGGGGCCAAAAACATTCAGTACTTC. Translation gives CASSYSSGSGRGAKNIQYF.

This clonotype was observed at least ten times. V gene TRBV6-1 combines with J gene TRBJ1-5, with D uncertain. V lost 6 bases and J 6 bases, leaving 15 bases between the germline ends. Germline CDR1 reads MNHNS; CDR2 reads SASEGT. The CDR3 spans 14 residues. This chain's CDR3 is CASSRQATTQPQHF. As DNA, the CDR3 is TGTGCCAGCAGCAGGCAGGCGACTACTCAGCCCCAGCATTTT.

This clonotype has a handful of counts. J is TRBJ1-3 and V is TRBV6-1; no clear D. V dropped 6 bases and J dropped 0 bases, with 15 bases sitting between them. In germline, CDR1 is MNHNS, CDR2 SASEGT. This CDR3 spans 16 amino acids. The CDR3 reads CASRTERFLSGNTIYF. In nucleotides, the CDR3 is TGTGCCAGCAGGACGGAACGTTTCCTCTCTGGAAACACCATATATTTT.

This clonotype has more than one count but fewer than ten. The chain couples TRBV12-3 or TRBV12-4 to TRBJ1-5; tentative D call: TRBD1 (6 bases). V was clipped by 7 bases and J by 4 bases, with 20 bases between them. This CDR3 region has 16 residues. The CDR3 nucleotides are TGTGCCAGCAACTTGCAGGGGACGTTGAGAAATCAGCCCCAGCATTTT. This gives the protein CASNLQGTLRNQPQHF.

Many counts were recorded for this clonotype. This chain connects TRBV7-3 to TRBJ2-3, with D perhaps TRBD1 (5 bases). The germline V gene encodes CDR1 SGHTA and CDR2 FQGTGA. This CDR3 comprises 12 residues. V was trimmed by 4 bases and J by 8 bases, leaving 10 bases between them. CDR3 sequence (DNA): TGTGCCAGCAGCTCCGCCCAGGGTACGCAGTATTTT. Protein product: CASSSAQGTQYF.